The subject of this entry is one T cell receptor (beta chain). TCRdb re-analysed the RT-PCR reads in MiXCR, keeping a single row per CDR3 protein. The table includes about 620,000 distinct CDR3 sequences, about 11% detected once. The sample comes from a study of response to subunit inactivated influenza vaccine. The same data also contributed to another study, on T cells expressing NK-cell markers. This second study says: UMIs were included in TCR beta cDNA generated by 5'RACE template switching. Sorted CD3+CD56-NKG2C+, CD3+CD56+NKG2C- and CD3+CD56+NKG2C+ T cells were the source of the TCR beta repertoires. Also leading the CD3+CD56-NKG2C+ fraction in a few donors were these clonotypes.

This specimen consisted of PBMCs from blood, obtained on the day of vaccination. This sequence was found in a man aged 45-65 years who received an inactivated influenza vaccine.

CDR3 bases: TGCAGTGCTAGTGCTGGACTAGTAGGGGCCGGGGAGCTGTTTTTT. Protein sequence: CSASAGLVGAGELFF. The genes are TRBV20-1 and TRBJ2-2; TRBD2 aligns across 7 bases. Germline-derived CDR1 and CDR2 are DFQATT and SNEGSKA (reference sequence). The V gene end was trimmed by 3 bases and the J gene end by 6 bases; junction bases not matched to a gene: 10. This CDR3 is 15 amino acids long.